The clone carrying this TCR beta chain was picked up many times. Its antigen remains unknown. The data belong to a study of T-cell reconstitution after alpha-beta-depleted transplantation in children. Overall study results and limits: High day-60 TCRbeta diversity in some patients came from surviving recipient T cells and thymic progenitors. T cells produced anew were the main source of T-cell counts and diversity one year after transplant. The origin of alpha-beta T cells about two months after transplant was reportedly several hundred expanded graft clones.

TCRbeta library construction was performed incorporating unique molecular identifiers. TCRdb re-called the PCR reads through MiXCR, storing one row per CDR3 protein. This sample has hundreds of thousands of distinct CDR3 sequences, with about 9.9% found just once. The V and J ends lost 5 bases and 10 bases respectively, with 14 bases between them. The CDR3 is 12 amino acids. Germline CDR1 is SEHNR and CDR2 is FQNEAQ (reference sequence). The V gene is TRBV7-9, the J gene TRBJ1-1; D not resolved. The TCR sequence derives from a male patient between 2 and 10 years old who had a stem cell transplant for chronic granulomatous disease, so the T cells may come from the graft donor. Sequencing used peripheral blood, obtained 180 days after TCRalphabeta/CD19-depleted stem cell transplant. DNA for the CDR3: TGTGCCAGCAGCCATAGCAGACGGGGAGCTTTCTTT. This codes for CASSHSRRGAFF.